The 31 T cell receptor beta chains given below trace back to one sample, sequenced in a study of long-term antiretroviral therapy in people with HIV. Samples were assayed with immunoSEQ v3.0 at survey level. Sequencing used immunoSEQ multiplex PCR; TCRdb keeps in-frame clones, though not all of them. The sample includes 18,000 or so clones, more than 70% of them seen just once. Specimen: unsorted PBMCs, collected at the start of antiretroviral therapy, before treatment. These TCRs come from a woman in her thirties or forties with HIV.

The rearrangement links TRBV7-2 to TRBJ2-3; TRBD2 aligns across 12 bases. The CDR3 contains 17 residues. J was trimmed by 5 bases and V by 1 base; bases with no gene match: 7. Germline V lookup: CDR1 SGHTA, CDR2 FQGNSA. CDR3 nucleotide sequence: TGTGCCAGCAGCTTAGGTCCCCTAGCGGGGGGGCAAGATACGCAGTATTTT. Its protein product is CASSLGPLAGGQDTQYF.

For the CDR3, the DNA is TGTGCCAGCGGGGGGGCGACCACTGAAGCTTTCTTT. Translation gives CASGGATTEAFF. The chain has TRBV7-9 and TRBJ1-1; D may be TRBD1 (6 bases). The CDR3 consists of 12 residues. With 8 bases removed from V and 4 bases from J, the gap between germline ends came to 11 bases. Germline assignment: CDR1 SEHNR and CDR2 FQNEAQ (reference sequence).

This chain uses TRBV19 with TRBJ2-2, with D maybe TRBD1 (5 bases). CDR1 is LNHDA and CDR2 is SQIVND in the germline V gene (reference sequence). This CDR3 is 15 amino acids long. V lost 4 bases and J lost 1, with 10 bases in between. The CDR3 sequence is CASSRGNLNTGELFF. Written as DNA, the CDR3 is TGTGCCAGTAGTAGGGGCAACCTGAACACCGGGGAGCTGTTTTTT.

This CDR3 reads CASSPGAGEKLFF. Here the CDR3 DNA reads TGCGCCAGCAGTCCAGGGGCTGGGGAAAAACTGTTTTTT. The chain is built from TRBV5-1 and TRBJ1-4; a weak D match, TRBD1 (6 bases). Per the germline V gene, CDR1 is SGHRS and CDR2 is YFSETQ. This CDR3 contains 13 residues. The V gene lost 5 bases and the J gene lost 8 bases, with 13 bases spanning the gap.

This clone was counted a few times. V gene TRBV27 combines with J gene TRBJ1-5; D not certain. Looked up from germline, CDR1 is MNHEY and CDR2 is SMNVEV (reference sequence). The CDR3 spans 15 residues. V dropped 2 bases and J dropped 2 bases, with 10 bases sitting between them. In nucleotides, the CDR3 is TGTGCCAGCAGTTTACTTTCGAGTGGCAATCAGCCCCAGCATTTT. Translating gives CASSLLSSGNQPQHF.

The chain uses TRBV5-1 and TRBJ2-2, with D perhaps TRBD2 (6 bases). With 2 bases removed from V and 0 bases from J, the gap between germline ends came to 8 bases. Germline values: CDR1 SGHRS, CDR2 YFSETQ. This CDR3 spans 15 amino acids. The CDR3 bases are TGCGCCAGCAGCTTCGGAGGGTCGAACACCGGGGAGCTGTTTTTT. This gives the protein CASSFGGSNTGELFF.

V gene TRBV11-2 combines with J gene TRBJ1-1; 11 positions match TRBD1. The CDR3 is made up of 16 amino acids. V lost 1 base and J lost 10; bases outside the gene matches: 11. Germline V gene data show CDR1 as SGHAT and CDR2 as FQNNGV. The CDR3 here is CASSLVKGQGVLSAFF. CDR3 nucleotide sequence: TGTGCCAGCAGCTTAGTAAAGGGACAGGGGGTGCTCTCAGCTTTCTTT.

V usage is TRBV11-2 and J usage is TRBJ2-3; possibly TRBD1 or TRBD2 for D (6 bases each). The CDR3 is made up of 16 amino acids. The V end was cut by 4 bases, the J end by 0 bases, with 14 bases between. Germline CDR1 is SGHAT and CDR2 is FQNNGV. CDR3 nucleotides: TGTGCCAGCAGCTCTCCATGGGGGGCCAGCACAGATACGCAGTATTTT. It is translated as CASSSPWGASTDTQYF.

This clone was observed a few times. This rearrangement joins TRBV7-9 to TRBJ1-4; no clear D gene. Trimming removed 1 base from V and 3 bases from J, with 12 bases in between. The germline gives CDR1 SEHNR, CDR2 FQNEAQ (reference sequence). This CDR3 has 16 residues. This chain's CDR3 is CASSLVALGANEKLFF. As DNA, the CDR3 is TGTGCCAGCAGCTTAGTGGCATTGGGAGCTAATGAAAAACTGTTTTTT. The full variable domain, with the rest looked up from reference TRBV7-9 and TRBJ1-4, is DTGVSQNPRHKITKRGQNVTFRCDPISEHNRLYWYRQTLGQGPEFLTYFQNEAQLEKSRLLSDRFSAERPKGSFSTLEIQRTEQGDSAMYLCASSLVALGANEKLFFGSGTQLSVL.

The chain combines TRBV6-4 with TRBJ1-6; maybe TRBD1 (5 bases). Germline V gives CDR1 MRHNA, CDR2 SNTAGT. There are 18 residues in the CDR3. The germline V and J ends were trimmed by 10 bases and 1 base, with 23 bases remaining between them. For the CDR3, the DNA is TGTGCCACCCCCGTAAATATACAGGCCGAGTCCTATAATTCACCCCTCCACTTT. This translates into CATPVNIQAESYNSPLHF.

This clone was picked up one time. The junction departs from the called germline gene at one end, perhaps through a read error. The chain joins TRBV18 to TRBJ1-2; D remains unclear. The CDR3 has 15 residues. CDR1 is KGHSH, CDR2 LQKENI, per germline. CDR3 in amino acids: CASSPSLPEFYDYTF. CDR3 bases: TGTGCCAGCTCACCCTCGCTTCCGGAGTTCTATGACTACACCTTC.

V is TRBV9 and J is TRBJ2-3, with D maybe TRBD2 (7 bases). V dropped 4 bases and J dropped 1 base, with 16 bases sitting between them. The germline gives CDR1 SGDLS, CDR2 YYNGEE. The CDR3 consists of 16 residues. Here the CDR3 reads CASSPRGGKRTDTQYF. CDR3 DNA sequence: TGTGCCAGCAGCCCAAGGGGGGGTAAACGCACAGATACGCAGTATTTT.

This clone is labeled large (0.1 to 1%). The same CDR3 arises from other DNA sequences in this sample as well. V gene TRBV2 combines with J gene TRBJ2-7; 10 positions match TRBD1. The CDR3 is 14 residues long. V lost 6 bases to trimming and J lost 4 bases; unmatched junction nucleotides: 6. Germline CDR1 and CDR2: SNHLY and FYNNEI. In nucleotides, the CDR3 is TGTGCCAGCAGCGACCGGGACAGGGGATACGAGCAGTACTTC. It codes for CASSDRDRGYEQYF.

This sequence joins TRBV30 and TRBJ2-7; 8 bases fit TRBD1. The V gene end was trimmed by 0 bases and the J gene end by 7 bases; junction bases not matched to a gene: 11. The V gene's germline CDR1 is GTSNPN and CDR2 SVGIG (reference sequence). The CDR3 extends over 15 amino acids. This chain's CDR3 is CAWSVRDRKTEEQYF. In DNA, the CDR3 is TGTGCCTGGAGTGTACGGGACAGGAAAACAGAAGAGCAGTACTTC.

This clone occurred once. V gene TRBV28 combines with J gene TRBJ1-4; a possible D gene is TRBD1 (6 bases). The germline V and J ends were trimmed by 3 bases and 2 bases, with 10 bases remaining between them. The CDR3 runs 15 residues. Germline CDR1 MDHEN, CDR2 SYDVKM. CDR3 protein: CASSFLQGTNEKLFF. The DNA for the CDR3 is TGTGCCAGCAGTTTCCTACAGGGCACTAATGAAAAACTGTTTTTT.

V is TRBV5-1 and J is TRBJ1-6, with 7 bases aligning to TRBD1. This CDR3 is built from 15 residues. V shed 5 bases and J 8 bases; nucleotides not matched to a gene: 10. The germline gives CDR1 SGHRS, CDR2 YFSETQ. The CDR3 nucleotides read TGCGCCAGCAGGCGATCCGGGACAGTAGATTCACCCCTCCACTTT. It yields the protein CASRRSGTVDSPLHF.

The V call is TRBV9, the J call TRBJ1-6; D is perhaps TRBD1 (5 bases). This CDR3 contains 17 residues. CDR1 SGDLS and CDR2 YYNGEE come from the germline V gene. V was trimmed by 0 bases and J by 3 bases, leaving 13 bases between them. The chain's CDR3 is CASSVEGSPNYNSPLHF. The CDR3 region has the DNA TGTGCCAGCAGCGTAGAGGGGAGCCCTAACTATAATTCACCCCTCCACTTT.

V gene TRBV28 combines with J gene TRBJ2-5; the match to TRBD1 covers 8 bases. Germline V lookup: CDR1 MDHEN, CDR2 SYDVKM. V lost 5 bases, J lost 7 bases, and 12 bases stayed unmatched. This CDR3 is 15 amino acids long. The CDR3 protein is CASSPRTGNAWTQYF. The CDR3 DNA follows: TGTGCCAGCAGTCCTAGGACAGGGAATGCATGGACCCAGTACTTC.

The chain carries TRBV6-1 and TRBJ1-5; no clear D gene. The V end lost 0 bases, the J end lost 6 bases, and 9 bases lay between the germline ends. This CDR3 spans 14 amino acids. Germline assignment: CDR1 MNHNS and CDR2 SASEGT. CDR3 region: CASSEARLTQPQHF. DNA of the CDR3: TGTGCCAGCAGTGAAGCCCGTCTTACTCAGCCCCAGCATTTT.

The gene calls are TRBV2 and TRBJ1-5; 10 nucleotides align to TRBD1. The CDR3 length is 15 residues. Germline values: CDR1 SNHLY, CDR2 FYNNEI. V was pared by 5 bases and J by 6 bases, with 7 bases of the junction left unmatched. CDR3 in amino acids: CASSRQGASGQPQHF. The CDR3 nucleotides read TGTGCCAGCAGTCGACAGGGGGCCTCAGGTCAGCCCCAGCATTTT.

The chain uses TRBV5-4 and TRBJ2-2, with D perhaps TRBD2 (5 bases). The germline gives CDR1 SGHNT, CDR2 YYREEE (reference sequence). This CDR3 region has 15 residues. Trimming took off 0 bases at V and 2 bases at J, with 8 bases between the two ends. The CDR3 sequence: CASSLARVNTGELFF. The CDR3 bases are TGTGCCAGCAGCTTGGCGCGGGTAAACACCGGGGAGCTGTTTTTT.

The V gene is TRBV5-1, the J gene TRBJ2-2, with 7 bases lining up with TRBD2. The CDR3 has 15 residues. After removal of 4 bases from V and 0 bases from J, the junction contained 3 bases not matched to a gene. Germline values: CDR1 SGHRS, CDR2 YFSETQ. The CDR3 loop reads CASSTSVSNTGELFF. The CDR3 DNA reads as TGCGCCAGCAGCACTAGCGTATCGAACACCGGGGAGCTGTTTTTT. Full variable domain (remainder filled in from reference TRBV5-1 and TRBJ2-2): KAGVTQTPRYLIKTRGQQVTLSCSPISGHRSVSWYQQTPGQGLQFLFEYFSETQRNKGNFPGRFSGRQFSNSRSEMNVSTLELGDSALYLCASSTSVSNTGELFFGEGSRLTVL.

The chain combines TRBV7-8 with TRBJ1-1; 10 nucleotides line up with TRBD1. V was pared by 2 bases and J by 5 bases, with 5 bases of the junction left unmatched. The CDR3 consists of 15 residues. Germline V gene sequence: CDR1 SGHVS, CDR2 FQNEAQ. This CDR3 is CASSLRGTGDTEAFF. The CDR3, as DNA: TGTGCCAGCAGCTTAAGGGGGACAGGGGATACTGAAGCTTTCTTT.

In this sample, this clone turned up a few times. The rearrangement joins TRBV5-5 to TRBJ2-7; no reliable D call. Per the germline V gene, CDR1 is SGHKS and CDR2 is YYEKEE (reference sequence). This CDR3 region has 11 residues. V lost 2 bases, J lost 2 bases, and 2 bases lay in between. The CDR3 nucleotides read TGTGCCAGCAGCTTCGCCTACGAGCAGTACTTC. As protein: CASSFAYEQYF.

This clone was recorded once. The chain employs TRBV7-2 and TRBJ2-7; no definite D call. CDR3 length: 15 residues. CDR1 and CDR2 from the germline V gene are SGHTA and FQGNSA. V was shortened by 1 base and J by 0 bases, with 10 bases between the two germline ends. The CDR3: CASSLEASYSYEQYF. In DNA form, the CDR3 reads TGTGCCAGCAGCTTAGAGGCGAGTTACTCCTACGAGCAGTACTTC.

This chain links TRBV2 with TRBJ1-2; D is undetermined. The V end lost 6 bases, the J end lost 7 bases, and 9 bases lay between the germline ends. The length of the CDR3 is 11 residues. CDR1 is SNHLY, CDR2 FYNNEI, per germline. The CDR3 protein is CASRREAGYTF. In nucleotides, the CDR3 is TGTGCCAGCAGGAGGGAAGCTGGCTACACCTTC. The entire variable domain, with the rest obtained from reference TRBV2 and TRBJ1-2, is as follows: EPEVTQTPSHQVTQMGQEVILRCVPISNHLYFYWYRQILGQKVEFLVSFYNNEISEKSEIFDDQFSVERPDGSNFTLKIRSTKLEDSAMYFCASRREAGYTFGSGTRLTVV.

V is TRBV7-8 and J is TRBJ1-1; D perhaps matches TRBD1 (6 bases). With 5 bases removed from V and 0 bases from J, the gap between germline ends came to 10 bases. This CDR3 has 14 residues. CDR1 and CDR2 from the germline V gene are SGHVS and FQNEAQ. The CDR3 coding sequence is TGTGCCAGCAGCCCGGACAGCTTGAACACTGAAGCTTTCTTT. Amino acids: CASSPDSLNTEAFF.

The chain recombines TRBV7-9 with TRBJ2-1; TRBD1 matches 10 bases. V lost 5 bases to trimming and J lost 8 bases; unmatched junction nucleotides: 3. The CDR3 covers 13 residues. The germline CDR1 and CDR2 sequences are SEHNR and FQNEAQ (reference sequence). The CDR3, as DNA: TGTGCCAGCAGCCTGACAGGGGGCTATGAGCAGTTCTTC. This codes for CASSLTGGYEQFF.

This clone was seen more than once but under ten times. The rearrangement links TRBV5-1 to TRBJ2-7, with a tentative D call TRBD1 (6 bases). Trimming pared 4 bases from V and 2 bases from J, leaving 13 bases between. The V gene's germline CDR1 is SGHRS and CDR2 YFSETQ. The CDR3 loop spans 14 amino acids. The CDR3 loop reads CASSDPDSPYEQYF. As DNA, the CDR3 is TGCGCCAGCAGCGACCCGGACAGTCCCTACGAGCAGTACTTC.

The chain employs TRBV7-2 and TRBJ1-3; a possible D gene is TRBD1 (6 bases). This CDR3 is 14 amino acids long. Trimming removed 8 bases at V and 3 bases at J, with 14 bases between. CDR1 SGHTA and CDR2 FQGNSA come from the germline V gene. The CDR3 reads CASGVGQSGNTIYF. CDR3 nucleotides: TGTGCCAGCGGGGTAGGACAGAGTGGAAACACCATATATTTT.

The chain recombines TRBV7-8 with TRBJ2-3; 9 bases are a match to TRBD2. With V trimmed by 7 bases and J by 4 bases, 12 bases remained unmatched. The CDR3 is made up of 16 amino acids. Looked up from germline, CDR1 is SGHVS and CDR2 is FQNEAQ. The DNA of the CDR3 is TGTGCCAGCACCCTAAGGCGGGGGGGCGGCCCAGATACGCAGTATTTT. Encoded protein: CASTLRRGGGPDTQYF.